The 2 T cell receptor beta chains reported below all come from one sample, sequenced in a study of shared clonotypes between healthy human individuals. The assay was immunoSEQ multiplex PCR, and TCRdb's table has in-frame clones only and misses some. The sample contains approximately 2,000,000 clones, 93% of which appear only once. Terminally differentiated effector memory CD45RA+ cells were excluded by CCR7 positive selection of CD45RO-negative cells. Sequencing was done on a sample of naive CD8+ T cells from PBMCs. These receptor sequences come from a man aged 18 to 30 in good health. Some clones in this sample may be carry-over from other donors' samples.

This sequence joins TRBV9 and TRBJ2-5; 8 bases fit TRBD1. V lost 4 bases, J lost 4 bases, and 6 bases stayed unmatched. Germline lookup yields CDR1 SGDLS and CDR2 YYNGEE. The CDR3 length is 14 residues. Here the CDR3 reads CASSLPGTGETQYF. DNA of the CDR3: TGTGCCAGCAGCCTCCCAGGGACAGGAGAGACCCAGTACTTC.

The genes are TRBV4-1 and TRBJ1-5, with TRBD1 identical over 7 bases. The CDR3 runs to 18 residues. Trimming at V came to 4 bases and at J to 0 bases, leaving 12 bases not matched to a gene. Germline-derived CDR1 and CDR2 are MGHRA and YSYEKL. The CDR3 sequence: CASSPRDAGTVSNQPQHF. Written as DNA, the CDR3 is TGCGCCAGCAGCCCACGGGATGCCGGGACAGTTAGCAATCAGCCCCAGCATTTT.